These 11 T cell receptor beta chains share one sample of origin, sequenced in a study of identical twins. TCRdb passed the 5' RACE reads through MiXCR, listing each CDR3 protein once. The sample includes about 690,000 distinct CDR3 sequences, 20% to 25% of them seen just once. These data were also filed under a second study, of T cells expressing NK-cell markers.

Sequencing was carried out using PBMCs. The receptors were gathered from a woman under 30 in good health.

V usage is TRBV27 and J usage is TRBJ2-1, with 7 bases fitting TRBD2. V lost 8 bases and J lost 5; bases outside the gene matches: 12. The CDR3 has 15 residues. Germline V gene sequence: CDR1 MNHEY, CDR2 SMNVEV (reference sequence). CDR3 DNA: TGTGCCAGCCGATCGTGGGCGGGAGTCCACAATGAGCAGTTCTTC. Its protein is CASRSWAGVHNEQFF.

This clonotype was seen more than once but under ten times. J is TRBJ2-6 and V is TRBV5-1; possibly TRBD1 for D (6 bases). The germline V gene encodes CDR1 SGHRS and CDR2 YFSETQ. V was trimmed by 3 bases and J by 0 bases, leaving 19 bases between them. The CDR3 sequence is 19 residues long. The CDR3 bases are TGCGCCAGCAGCTGGGACACCGGGACAATCGTCTCTGGGGCCAACGTCCTGACTTTC. Amino acid sequence: CASSWDTGTIVSGANVLTF.

This clonotype showed up just a few times. This CDR3 is CSARDVGGSQTQYF. The CDR3 region has the DNA TGCAGTGCTAGAGATGTCGGCGGGAGCCAGACCCAGTACTTC. The chain links TRBV20-1 to TRBJ2-5; 7 bases are shared with TRBD2. CDR1 DFQATT and CDR2 SNEGSKA come from the germline V gene (reference sequence). Trimming took 0 bases from V and 6 from J; bases not matched to a gene: 7. CDR3 length: 14 residues.

This chain connects TRBV5-1 to TRBJ2-7; TRBD1 agrees at 9 bases. Germline V lookup: CDR1 SGHRS, CDR2 YFSETQ. The J segment lost 5 bases and the V segment lost 1 base, leaving 10 bases of the junction unmatched. This CDR3 has 16 amino acids. CDR3 residues: CASSLTGGYPMHEQYF. CDR3 DNA sequence: TGCGCCAGCAGCTTGACAGGGGGCTACCCCATGCACGAGCAGTACTTC.

This chain uses TRBV24-1 with TRBJ2-1, with TRBD1 matching over 12 bases. In germline, CDR1 is KGHDR, CDR2 SFDVKD. The CDR3 loop spans 15 amino acids. V dropped 4 bases and J dropped 8; count of bases not matched to a gene: 5. The CDR3 reads CATSDPGTGGDEQFF. The CDR3, as DNA: TGTGCCACCAGTGACCCCGGGACAGGGGGCGATGAGCAGTTCTTC.

This clonotype was seen repeatedly, ten times or more. The chain uses TRBV5-8 and TRBJ2-7; maybe TRBD2 (6 bases). This CDR3 has 13 residues. V was trimmed by 0 bases and J by 6 bases, leaving 10 bases between them. Looked up from germline, CDR1 is SGHTS and CDR2 is YDEGEE. The CDR3 loop is CASSLDRRGEQYF. DNA of the CDR3: TGTGCCAGCAGCTTGGACAGGCGGGGCGAGCAGTACTTC. Full variable domain (outside the CDR3, taken from reference TRBV5-8 and TRBJ2-7): EAGVTQSPTHLIKTRGQQATLRCSPISGHTSVYWYQQALGLGLQFLLWYDEGEERNRGNFPPRFSGRQFPNYSSELNVNALELEDSALYLCASSLDRRGEQYFGPGTRLTVT.

In this sample, this clonotype turned up a few times. The rearrangement links TRBV5-1 to TRBJ2-7; possible D gene TRBD1, 7 bases. The CDR3 length is 14 residues. Trimming removed 1 base from V and 3 bases from J, with 11 bases in between. The V gene's germline CDR1 is SGHRS and CDR2 YFSETQ. The CDR3 region is CASSLSQGGYEQYF. The CDR3 nucleotides read TGCGCCAGCAGCTTGAGCCAGGGGGGCTACGAGCAGTACTTC.

The chain has TRBV10-3 and TRBJ2-7; 15 nucleotides line up with TRBD2. Germline CDR1 is ENHRY and CDR2 is SYGVKD. This CDR3 has 14 residues. V lost 10 bases, J lost 1 base, and 2 bases stayed unmatched. The CDR3 region has the DNA TGTGCCACCGGGACTAGCGGGAGGTCCTACGAGCAGTACTTC. It encodes CATGTSGRSYEQYF.

This clonotype showed up just once. An end of the junction does not agree with germline; a read error may underlie this. The CDR3 protein is CASSQDRGPARF. CDR3 in DNA: TGTGCCAGCAGCCAAGACAGGGGCCCCGCTCGCTTT. This chain joins TRBV4-2 and TRBJ2-3, with D possibly TRBD1 on 6 matching bases. Germline V gene sequence: CDR1 LGHNA, CDR2 YNFKEQ. This CDR3 contains 12 residues.

This chain links TRBV7-9 with TRBJ2-7, with 7 bases aligning to TRBD1. The germline V gene encodes CDR1 SEHNR and CDR2 FQNEAQ (reference sequence). There are 15 residues in the CDR3. Unmatched junction bases numbered 13, after V lost 7 bases and J lost 4 bases. The DNA of the CDR3 is TGTGCCAGCACCCCCAGTACAGGGGAATTTTACGAGCAGTACTTC. Residues: CASTPSTGEFYEQYF.

The rearrangement joins TRBV20-1 to TRBJ2-1; tentative D call: TRBD2 (5 bases). Per germline, CDR1 DFQATT and CDR2 SNEGSKA (reference sequence). With 6 bases removed from V and 7 bases from J, the gap between germline ends came to 10 bases. The CDR3 length is 11 residues. The CDR3 coding sequence is TGCAGTGCCCAGGAGGTTAATGAGCAGTTCTTC. It specifies CSAQEVNEQFF.